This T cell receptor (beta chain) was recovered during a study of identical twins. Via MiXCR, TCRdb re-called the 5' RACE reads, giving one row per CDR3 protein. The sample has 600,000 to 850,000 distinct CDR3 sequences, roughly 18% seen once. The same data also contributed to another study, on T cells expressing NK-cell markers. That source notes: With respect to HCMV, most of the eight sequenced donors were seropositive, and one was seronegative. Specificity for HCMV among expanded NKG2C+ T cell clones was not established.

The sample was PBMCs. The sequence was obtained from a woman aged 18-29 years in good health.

The CDR3 is CASSARRYPYEQYF. The CDR3 region has the DNA TGTGCCAGCAGTGCCAGGAGATATCCCTACGAGCAGTACTTC. V and J are TRBV25-1 and TRBJ2-7; D gene ambiguous. Germline V gives CDR1 MGHDK, CDR2 SYGVNS. Trimming stripped 4 bases from V and 2 bases from J, with 12 bases between. The CDR3 has 14 residues.